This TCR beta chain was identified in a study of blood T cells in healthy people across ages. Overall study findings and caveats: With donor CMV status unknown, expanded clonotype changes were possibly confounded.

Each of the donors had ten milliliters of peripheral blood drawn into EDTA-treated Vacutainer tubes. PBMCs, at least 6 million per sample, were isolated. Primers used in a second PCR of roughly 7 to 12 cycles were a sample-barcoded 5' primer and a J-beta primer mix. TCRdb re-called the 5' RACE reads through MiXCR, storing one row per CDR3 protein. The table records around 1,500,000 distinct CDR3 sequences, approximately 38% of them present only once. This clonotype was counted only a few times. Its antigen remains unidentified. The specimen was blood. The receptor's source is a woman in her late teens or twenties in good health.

DNA of the CDR3: TGTGCCAGCAGCCCAAATTTCGGGGGGACCTCGAACACTGAAGCTTTCTTT. It yields the protein CASSPNFGGTSNTEAFF. The rearrangement links TRBV3-1 to TRBJ1-1, with D tentatively TRBD1 (5 bases). Germline V gene sequence: CDR1 LGHDT, CDR2 YNNKEL (reference sequence). V was trimmed by 4 bases and J by 1 base, leaving 19 bases between them. This CDR3 is 17 amino acids long.